This T cell receptor beta chain appears in the sequencing data of a study of CD8 T cells in Susac syndrome. RNA totalling about 0.45 to 1 ug underwent reverse transcription with random hexamers. TCRdb analysed the immunoSEQ multiplex PCR reads with MiXCR anew, one entry per CDR3 protein. Among some 90,000 distinct CDR3 sequences listed, 80% to 95% were seen once. V was trimmed by 1 base and J by 3 bases, leaving 16 bases between them. The CDR3 contains 15 residues. CDR1 and CDR2 (germline): DFQATT, SNEGSKA (reference sequence). This receptor was taken from a human donor in good health. The chain combines TRBV20-1 with TRBJ2-7, with TRBD1 as a possible D gene (6 bases). Sequencing input: CD8+ T cells from PBMCs. CDR3 DNA sequence: TGCAGTGCTAGAGTGCTTCGGGGACAAGACTACGAGCAGTACTTC. Translating it yields CSARVLRGQDYEQYF.